There are a few counts of the clone carrying this TCR beta chain. TCRdb reanalysed the RT-PCR reads using MiXCR and keeps one entry per CDR3 protein. The table lists about 680,000 distinct CDR3 sequences, 12% to 15% of them singletons. The ends were cut back, 3 bases at V and 0 bases at J, with 14 bases in the middle. CDR3 length: 16 residues. This chain connects TRBV12-3 or TRBV12-4 to TRBJ1-2; TRBD1 is a possible D gene (6 bases). The receptor comes from a female donor in good health, serving as a healthy control. Sequencing used memory CD4+ T cells from blood. The DNA of the CDR3 is TGTGCCAGCAGTTTCTCCAGGGGCACTTCTAACTATGGCTACACCTTC. As protein: CASSFSRGTSNYGYTF.